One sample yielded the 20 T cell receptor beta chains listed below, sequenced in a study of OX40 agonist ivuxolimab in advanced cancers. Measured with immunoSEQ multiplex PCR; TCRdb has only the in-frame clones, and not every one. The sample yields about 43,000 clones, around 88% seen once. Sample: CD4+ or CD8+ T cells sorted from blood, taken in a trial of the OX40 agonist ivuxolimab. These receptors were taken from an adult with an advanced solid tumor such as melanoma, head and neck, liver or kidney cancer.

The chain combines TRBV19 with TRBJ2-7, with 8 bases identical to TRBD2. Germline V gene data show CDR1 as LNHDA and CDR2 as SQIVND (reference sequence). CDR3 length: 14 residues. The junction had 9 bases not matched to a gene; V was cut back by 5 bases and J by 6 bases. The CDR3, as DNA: TGTGCCAGTAGTCCTTACGGGGGGGCGAGCGAGCAGTACGTC. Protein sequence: CASSPYGGASEQYV.

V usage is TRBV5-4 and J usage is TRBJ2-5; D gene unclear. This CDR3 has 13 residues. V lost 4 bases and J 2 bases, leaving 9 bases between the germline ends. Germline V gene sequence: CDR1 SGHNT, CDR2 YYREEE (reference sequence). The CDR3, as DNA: TGTGCCAGCAGCGAAGGCCGACAAGAGACCCAGTACTTC. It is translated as CASSEGRQETQYF.

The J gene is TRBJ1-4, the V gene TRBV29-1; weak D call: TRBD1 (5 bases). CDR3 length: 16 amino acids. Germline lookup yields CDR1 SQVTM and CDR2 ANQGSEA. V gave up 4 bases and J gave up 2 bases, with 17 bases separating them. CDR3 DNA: TGCAGCGTTGCAGGGCTGGGAGGGCCCACTAATGAAAAACTGTTTTTT. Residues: CSVAGLGGPTNEKLFF.

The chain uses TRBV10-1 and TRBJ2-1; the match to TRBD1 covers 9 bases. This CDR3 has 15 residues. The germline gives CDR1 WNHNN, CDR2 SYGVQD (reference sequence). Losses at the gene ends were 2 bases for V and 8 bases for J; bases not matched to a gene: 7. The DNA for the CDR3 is TGCGCCAGCAGTGAGATGGGACAGGGTGTCGATGAGCAGTTCTTC. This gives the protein CASSEMGQGVDEQFF.

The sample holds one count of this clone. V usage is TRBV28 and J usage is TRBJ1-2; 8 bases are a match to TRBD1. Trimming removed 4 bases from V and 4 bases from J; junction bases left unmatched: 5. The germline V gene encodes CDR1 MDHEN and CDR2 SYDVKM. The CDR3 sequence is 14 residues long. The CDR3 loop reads CASSSGQGAYGYTF. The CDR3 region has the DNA TGTGCCAGCAGTTCCGGACAGGGAGCCTATGGCTACACCTTC.

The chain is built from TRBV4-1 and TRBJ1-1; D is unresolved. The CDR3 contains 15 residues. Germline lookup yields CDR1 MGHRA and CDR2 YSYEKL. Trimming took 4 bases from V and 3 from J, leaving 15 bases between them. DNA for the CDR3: TGCGCCAGCAGCCCCAACCCCGCGATCGACACTGAAGCTTTCTTT. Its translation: CASSPNPAIDTEAFF.

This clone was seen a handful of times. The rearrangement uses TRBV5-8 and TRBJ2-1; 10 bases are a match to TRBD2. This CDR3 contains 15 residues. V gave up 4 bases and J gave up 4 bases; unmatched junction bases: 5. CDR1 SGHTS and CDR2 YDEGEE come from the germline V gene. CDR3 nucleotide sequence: TGTGCCAGCAGCCATCCTAGCGGGGGTTACAATGAGCAGTTCTTC. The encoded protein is CASSHPSGGYNEQFF.

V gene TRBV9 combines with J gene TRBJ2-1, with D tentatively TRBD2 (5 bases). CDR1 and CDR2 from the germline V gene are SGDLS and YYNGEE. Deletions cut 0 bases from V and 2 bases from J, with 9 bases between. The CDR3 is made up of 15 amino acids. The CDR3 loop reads CASSVDGRAYNEQFF. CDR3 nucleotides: TGTGCCAGCAGCGTAGATGGGCGGGCCTACAATGAGCAGTTCTTC. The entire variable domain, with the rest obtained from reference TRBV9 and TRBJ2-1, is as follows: DSGVTQTPKHLITATGQRVTLRCSPRSGDLSVYWYQQSLDQGLQFLIQYYNGEERAKGNILERFSAQQFPDLHSELNLSSLELGDSALYFCASSVDGRAYNEQFFGPGTRLTVL.

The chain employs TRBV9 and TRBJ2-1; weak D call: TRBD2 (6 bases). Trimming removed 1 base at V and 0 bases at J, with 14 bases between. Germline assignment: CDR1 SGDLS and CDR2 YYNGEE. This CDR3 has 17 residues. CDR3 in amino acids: CASSVRRGGGSYNEQFF. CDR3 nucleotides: TGTGCCAGCAGCGTACGGCGGGGTGGGGGCTCCTACAATGAGCAGTTCTTC. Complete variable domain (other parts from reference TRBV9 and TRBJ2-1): DSGVTQTPKHLITATGQRVTLRCSPRSGDLSVYWYQQSLDQGLQFLIQYYNGEERAKGNILERFSAQQFPDLHSELNLSSLELGDSALYFCASSVRRGGGSYNEQFFGPGTRLTVL.

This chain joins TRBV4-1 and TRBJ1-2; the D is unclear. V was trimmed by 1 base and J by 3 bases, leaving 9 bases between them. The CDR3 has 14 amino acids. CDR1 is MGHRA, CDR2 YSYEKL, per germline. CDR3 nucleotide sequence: TGCGCCAGCAGCCAAGTCATGTGGGACTATGGCTACACCTTC. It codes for CASSQVMWDYGYTF.

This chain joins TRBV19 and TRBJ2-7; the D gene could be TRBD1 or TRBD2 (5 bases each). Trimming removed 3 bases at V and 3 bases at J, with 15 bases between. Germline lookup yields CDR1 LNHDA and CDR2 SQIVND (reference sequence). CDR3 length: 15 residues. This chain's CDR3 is CASSMGVGLYYEQYF. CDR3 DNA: TGTGCCAGTAGTATGGGGGTCGGCTTGTACTACGAGCAGTACTTC.

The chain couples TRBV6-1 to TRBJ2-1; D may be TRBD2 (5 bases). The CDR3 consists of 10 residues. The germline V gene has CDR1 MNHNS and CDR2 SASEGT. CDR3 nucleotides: TGTTCCACCGGGATCGGTGAGCAGTTCTTC. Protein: CSTGIGEQFF.

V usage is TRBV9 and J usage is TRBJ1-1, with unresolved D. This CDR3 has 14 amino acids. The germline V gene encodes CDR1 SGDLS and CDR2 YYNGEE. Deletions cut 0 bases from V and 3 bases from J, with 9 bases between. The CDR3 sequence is CASSVGWGDTEAFF. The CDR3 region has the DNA TGTGCCAGCAGCGTAGGTTGGGGTGACACTGAAGCTTTCTTT.

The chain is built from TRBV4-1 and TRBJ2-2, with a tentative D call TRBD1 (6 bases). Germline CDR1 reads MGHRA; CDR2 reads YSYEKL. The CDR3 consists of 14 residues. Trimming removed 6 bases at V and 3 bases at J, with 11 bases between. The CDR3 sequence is CASSSGQYTGELFF. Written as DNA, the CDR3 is TGCGCCAGCAGTTCAGGACAGTACACCGGGGAGCTGTTTTTT.

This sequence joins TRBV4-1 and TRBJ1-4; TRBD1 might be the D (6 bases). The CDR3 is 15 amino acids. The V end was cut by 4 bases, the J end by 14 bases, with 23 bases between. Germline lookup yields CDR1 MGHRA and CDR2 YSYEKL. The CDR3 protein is CASSLEDRPGQLLFF. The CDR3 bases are TGCGCCAGCAGCCTCGAGGACAGACCGGGACAACTGCTGTTTTTT.

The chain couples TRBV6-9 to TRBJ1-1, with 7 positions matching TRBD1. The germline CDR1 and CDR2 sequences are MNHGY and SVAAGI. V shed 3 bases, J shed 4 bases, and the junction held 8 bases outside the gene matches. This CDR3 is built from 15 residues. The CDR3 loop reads CASSYPGQGGTEAFF. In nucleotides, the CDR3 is TGTGCCAGCAGTTACCCCGGGCAGGGGGGCACTGAAGCTTTCTTT.

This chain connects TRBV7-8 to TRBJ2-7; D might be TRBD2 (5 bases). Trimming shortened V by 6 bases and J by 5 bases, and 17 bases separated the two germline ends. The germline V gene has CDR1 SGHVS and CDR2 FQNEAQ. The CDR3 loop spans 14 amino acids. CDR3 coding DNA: TGTGCCAGCAGACATGGTGGAGGCGTGAACGAGCAGTACTTC. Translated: CASRHGGGVNEQYF.

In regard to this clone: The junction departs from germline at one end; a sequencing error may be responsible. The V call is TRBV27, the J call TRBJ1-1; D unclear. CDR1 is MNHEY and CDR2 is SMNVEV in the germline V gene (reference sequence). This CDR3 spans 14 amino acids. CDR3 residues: CANSLFPPNTEAFF. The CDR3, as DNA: TGTGCCAACAGTTTATTTCCCCCGAACACTGAAGCTTTCTTT.

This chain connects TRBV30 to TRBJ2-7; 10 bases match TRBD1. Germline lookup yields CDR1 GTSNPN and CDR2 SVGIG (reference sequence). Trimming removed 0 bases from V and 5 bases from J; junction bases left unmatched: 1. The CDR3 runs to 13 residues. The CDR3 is CAWSVGTGDEQYF. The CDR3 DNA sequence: TGTGCCTGGAGTGTGGGGACAGGGGACGAGCAGTACTTC.

CDR3 loop: CASSQRGGEETQYF. In DNA, the CDR3 is TGTGCCAGCAGCCAGCGGGGGGGCGAGGAGACCCAGTACTTC. This chain links TRBV2 with TRBJ2-5, with 10 nucleotides matching TRBD2. V lost 6 bases and J lost 5; bases outside the gene matches: 6. Germline V CDR1 and CDR2: SNHLY, FYNNEI. The CDR3 spans 14 residues.